These T cell receptor beta chains were read from a single sample in a study of blood T cell repertoires in COVID-19. Measured with immunoSEQ multiplex PCR; TCRdb has only the in-frame clones, and not every one. The sample shows 140,000 to 150,000 clones, approximately 81% of them seen only once. Input material: peripheral blood. The receptor set was obtained from a human donor in a cohort sampled during active COVID-19. The CDR3 runs from the conserved cysteine through the conserved F or W. Fields, in order: V gene, D gene, clone size, J gene, CDR3 DNA, CDR3 protein. A D gene is named only where the DNA matches it firmly. Rows give clone size only sometimes, using once, few, many, or a class for an expanded clone.

TRBV28	TRBD1	once	TRBJ2-5	TGTGCCAGCAGTTACCGGGACAGGGGGGCCGCGACCCAGTACTTC	CASSYRDRGAATQYF
TRBV21-1	NA	NA	TRBJ2-3	TGTGCCAGCAGCAAAGCAGTATCGGCAGGGACAGATACGCAGTATTTT	CASSKAVSAGTDTQYF
TRBV7-9	TRBD1	NA	TRBJ1-5	TGTGCCAGCAGCGAGACAGGGATAGCCCAGCCCCAGCATTTT	CASSETGIAQPQHF
TRBV28	NA	NA	TRBJ2-1	TGTGCCAGCAGTTTATCCAACTACAATGAGCAGTTCTTC	CASSLSNYNEQFF
TRBV6-5	TRBD1	once	TRBJ2-2	TGTGCCAGCAGTTACCGGGACAGCTTAGGAACCGGGGAGCTGTTTTTT	CASSYRDSLGTGELFF
TRBV3-1/TRBV3-2	TRBD2	NA	TRBJ2-4	TGTGCCAGCAGCCGGGGGGCTAGCGGGAGAATAGCCAAAAACATTCAGTACTTC	CASSRGASGRIAKNIQYF
TRBV7-2	TRBD2	NA	TRBJ2-5	TGTGCCAGCAGCCCGGGACTAGCGGTGGCGCACCAAGAGACCCAGTACTTC	CASSPGLAVAHQETQYF
TRBV27	NA	NA	TRBJ2-2	TGTGCCAGCAGTTTTATCGGGTTTACCGGGGAGCTGTTTTTT	CASSFIGFTGELFF
TRBV11-2	NA	NA	TRBJ2-7	TGTGCCAGCAGCTTAACAGGACAGAACGAGCAGTACTTC	CASSLTGQNEQYF
TRBV6-6	TRBD1	few	TRBJ2-2	TGTGCCAGCCGTACTTGGGGACAGGGCATGGCCGGGGAGCTGTTTTTT	CASRTWGQGMAGELFF
TRBV6-5	TRBD1	once	TRBJ1-1	TGTGCCAGCAGTACCAGGGGGTGGACTGAAGCTTTCTTT	CASSTRGWTEAFF
TRBV5-4	TRBD2	NA	TRBJ2-1	TGTGCCAGCAGCTTGGAAAGCGGGAGCTACAATGAGCAGTTCTTC	CASSLESGSYNEQFF
TRBV6-2/TRBV6-3	TRBD1	NA	TRBJ2-7	TGTGCCAGCAGTTATGGGATAGCTGGGACAGGGGGCCGGCACGAGCAGTACTTC	CASSYGIAGTGGRHEQYF
TRBV5-1	NA	NA	TRBJ2-5	TGCGCCAGCAGCGCACAGGGTGGTAGCCAAGAGACCCAGTACTTC	CASSAQGGSQETQYF
TRBV7-2	NA	NA	TRBJ2-7	TGTGCCAGCAGCTTATGGCTAGCCTACGAGCAGTACTTC	CASSLWLAYEQYF
TRBV5-1	TRBD1	NA	TRBJ1-2	TGCGCCAGCAGCTTCGGACAGGGACGATGGTATGGCTACACCTTC	CASSFGQGRWYGYTF
TRBV7-3	TRBD2	once	TRBJ2-2	TGTGCCAGCAGCTCCCGGACTAGCGGGACCGGGGAGCTGTTTTTT	CASSSRTSGTGELFF
TRBV9	TRBD1	NA	TRBJ2-7	TGTGCCAGCAGCGTAGCAGACAGGGGGCTTTTTTACGAGCAGTACTTC	CASSVADRGLFYEQYF